This TCR beta chain was profiled in a study of CD8 T cells in ankylosing spondylitis. V lost 4 bases to trimming and J lost 2 bases; unmatched junction nucleotides: 5. CDR3 length: 15 residues. With molecular barcodes, quantitative 5'-RACE was used to make the TCR beta libraries. TCRdb called the 5' RACE reads again in MiXCR, with one record for every CDR3 protein. The repertoire holds some 300,000 distinct CDR3 sequences, with less than 25% as singletons. Findings and caveats of the study: Several highly homologous variants made up a TCR beta motif, and this motif appeared characteristic of ankylosing spondylitis blood. Significant enrichment of disease-linked clones was reported in matched ankylosing spondylitis synovial fluid. In reactive arthritis synovial fluid and blood, some motif variants had been reported before.

In its sample, this clonotype was seen many times. Its antigen is still unknown. This clonotype originated in a female donor with ankylosing spondylitis or in good health (not recorded which). Sample: blood, either unsorted or a sorted T cell fraction (not recorded which). The chain joins TRBV12-3 or TRBV12-4 to TRBJ1-5; TRBD1 matches 7 bases. Here the CDR3 DNA reads TGTGCCAGCAGTTCTCGACAGGGTGGCAATCAGCCCCAGCATTTT. Encoded protein: CASSSRQGGNQPQHF.